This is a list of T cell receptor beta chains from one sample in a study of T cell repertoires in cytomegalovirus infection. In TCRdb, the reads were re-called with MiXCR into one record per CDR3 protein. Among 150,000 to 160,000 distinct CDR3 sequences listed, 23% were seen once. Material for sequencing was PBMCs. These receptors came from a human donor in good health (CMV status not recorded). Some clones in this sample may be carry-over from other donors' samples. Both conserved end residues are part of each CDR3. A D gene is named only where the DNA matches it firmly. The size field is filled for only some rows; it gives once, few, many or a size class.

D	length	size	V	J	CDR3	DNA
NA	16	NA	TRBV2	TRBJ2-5	CASSEVIVTTQETQYF	TGTGCCAGCAGTGAAGTCATCGTCACAACTCAAGAGACCCAGTACTTC
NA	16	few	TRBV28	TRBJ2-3	CASSLNRQWGTDTQYF	TGTGCCAGCAGTTTGAACCGTCAGTGGGGCACAGATACGCAGTATTTT
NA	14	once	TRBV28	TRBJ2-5	CASRPQRFQETQYF	TGTGCCAGCAGGCCCCAAAGATTCCAAGAGACCCAGTACTTC
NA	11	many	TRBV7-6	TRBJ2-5	CASSAGETQYF	TGTGCCAGCAGCGCTGGAGAGACCCAGTACTTC
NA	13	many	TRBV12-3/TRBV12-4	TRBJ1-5	CASSWGLGQPQHF	TGTGCCAGCAGTTGGGGACTCGGGCAGCCCCAGCATTTT
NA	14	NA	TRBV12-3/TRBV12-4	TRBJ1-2	CASSFMAGRDGYTF	TGTGCCAGCAGTTTTATGGCGGGCAGGGACGGCTACACCTTC
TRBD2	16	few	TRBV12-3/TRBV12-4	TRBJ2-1	CASSRPLAGGTNEQFF	TGTGCCAGCAGCCGGCCCCTAGCGGGGGGTACTAATGAGCAGTTCTTC
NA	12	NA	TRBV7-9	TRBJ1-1	CASSKLNTEAFF	TGTGCCAGCAGTAAACTGAACACTGAAGCTTTCTTT
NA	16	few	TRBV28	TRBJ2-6	CASSPSYLLRANVLTF	TGTGCCAGCAGTCCCTCATACTTGCTAAGGGCCAACGTCCTGACTTTC
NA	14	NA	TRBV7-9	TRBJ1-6	CASSSTATGGALHF	TGTGCCAGCAGCTCGACAGCCACCGGGGGAGCCCTCCACTTT
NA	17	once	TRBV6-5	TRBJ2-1	CASSYFPGANKDNEQFF	TGTGCCAGCAGTTACTTTCCGGGGGCCAATAAAGACAATGAGCAGTTCTTC
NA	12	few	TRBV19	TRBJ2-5	CASTDSTGTQYF	TGTGCCAGTACCGACAGTACGGGGACCCAGTACTTC
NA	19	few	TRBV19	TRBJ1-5	CASTLASSGTWGSNQPQHF	TGTGCCAGTACTCTAGCCTCTTCAGGTACCTGGGGGAGCAATCAGCCCCAGCATTTT
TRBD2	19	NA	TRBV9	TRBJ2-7	CASSVGGYDEGGRAGEQYF	TGTGCCAGCAGCGTAGGTGGATATGATGAAGGCGGGAGGGCTGGCGAGCAGTACTTC
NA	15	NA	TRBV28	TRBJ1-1	CATLISGPPNTEAFF	TGTGCCACCCTTATTTCCGGGCCTCCGAACACTGAAGCTTTCTTT
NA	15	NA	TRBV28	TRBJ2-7	CASSLSETGGYEQYF	TGTGCCAGCAGTTTATCCGAGACTGGAGGCTACGAGCAGTACTTC
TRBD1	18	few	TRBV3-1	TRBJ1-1	CASSQDKGQGNMNTEAFF	TGTGCCAGCAGCCAAGATAAGGGACAGGGGAATATGAACACTGAAGCTTTCTTT
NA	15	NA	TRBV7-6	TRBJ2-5	CASSPAVAGQEAQYF	TGTGCCAGCAGCCCAGCCGTGGCAGGTCAAGAGGCCCAGTACTTC
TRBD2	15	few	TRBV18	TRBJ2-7	CASSAGTSGPYEQYF	TGTGCCAGCTCAGCCGGGACTAGCGGACCCTACGAGCAGTACTTC
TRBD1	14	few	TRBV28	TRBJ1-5	CASSDRGREQPQHF	TGTGCCAGCTCGGACAGGGGAAGGGAACAGCCCCAGCATTTT
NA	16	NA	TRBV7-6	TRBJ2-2	CASSLIQGGDTGELFF	TGTGCCAGCAGCTTAATCCAGGGTGGGGACACCGGGGAGCTGTTTTTT
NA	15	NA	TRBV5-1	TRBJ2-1	CASSLGDRTYNEQFF	TGCGCCAGCAGCTTGGGGGACCGAACCTACAATGAGCAGTTCTTC
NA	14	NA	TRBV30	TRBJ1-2	CAWNQGGGVKGYTF	TGTGCCTGGAATCAGGGCGGAGGAGTTAAGGGCTACACCTTC
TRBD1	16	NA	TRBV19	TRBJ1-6	CASSLEGGQGSSPLHF	TGTGCCAGTAGTCTCGAAGGGGGACAGGGAAGCTCACCCCTCCACTTT
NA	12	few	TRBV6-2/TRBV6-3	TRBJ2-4	CAPSQGAYIQYF	TGTGCCCCTAGTCAGGGCGCGTACATTCAGTACTTC
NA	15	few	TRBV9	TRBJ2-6	CASSPQGPGANVLTF	TGTGCCAGCAGCCCCCAGGGGCCTGGGGCCAACGTCCTGACTTTC
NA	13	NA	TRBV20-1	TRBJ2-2	CSAREGNTGELFF	TGCAGTGCTAGAGAGGGGAACACCGGGGAGCTGTTTTTT
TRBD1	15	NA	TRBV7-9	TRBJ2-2	CASSWTGGLAGELFF	TGTGCCAGCAGCTGGACAGGGGGCTTAGCCGGGGAGCTGTTTTTT
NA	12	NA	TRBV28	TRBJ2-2	CASLGKTGELFF	TGTGCCAGCTTAGGGAAGACCGGGGAGCTGTTTTTT
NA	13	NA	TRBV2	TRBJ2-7	CASSEDRVGEQYF	TGTGCCAGCAGTGAAGACAGGGTTGGAGAGCAGTACTTC
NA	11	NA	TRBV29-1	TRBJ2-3	CSVGPADTQYF	TGCAGCGTTGGGCCGGCAGATACGCAGTATTTT
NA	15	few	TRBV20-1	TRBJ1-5	CSASYAIGSNQPQHF	TGCAGTGCTAGTTACGCAATCGGGAGCAATCAGCCCCAGCATTTT
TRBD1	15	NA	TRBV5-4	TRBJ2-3	CASSHRAQGTDTQNF	TGTGCCAGCAGCCACCGGGCCCAAGGGACAGATACGCAGAATTTT
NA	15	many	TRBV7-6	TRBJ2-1	CASSSAGGGNNEQFF	TGTGCCAGCAGCTCAGCCGGGGGCGGCAACAATGAGCAGTTCTTC
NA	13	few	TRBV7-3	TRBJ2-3	CASSLNSWGTQYF	TGTGCCAGCAGCTTAAATAGTTGGGGTACGCAGTATTTT
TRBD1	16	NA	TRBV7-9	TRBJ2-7	CASSSHRGRSSYEQYF	TGTGCCAGCAGCTCTCACAGGGGTAGGAGCTCCTACGAGCAGTACTTC
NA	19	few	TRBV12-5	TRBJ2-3	CASEPPKHQTFPRTDTQYF	TGTGCTAGTGAACCCCCCAAACATCAGACCTTCCCTCGCACAGATACGCAGTATTTT
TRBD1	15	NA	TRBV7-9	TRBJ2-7	CASSTGTGYTYEQYF	TGTGCCAGCAGCACCGGGACAGGCTACACCTACGAGCAGTACTTC
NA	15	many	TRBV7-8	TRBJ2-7	CASSSPRFVTYEQYF	TGTGCCAGCAGCTCTCCCAGGTTTGTTACCTACGAGCAGTACTTC
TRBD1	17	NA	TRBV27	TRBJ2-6	CASSRRDRSSGANVLSF	TGTGCCAGCAGTCGGCGGGACAGGAGCTCTGGGGCCAACGTCCTGAGTTTC